The text below deals with one T cell receptor beta chain. Per the germline V gene, CDR1 is SGHTA and CDR2 is FQGNSA. The V and J ends lost 7 bases and 2 bases respectively, with 12 bases between them. This CDR3 comprises 14 residues. The data originate from a study of control samples from healthy donors and cancer patients. Clones were sequenced by immunoSEQ multiplex PCR, and TCRdb holds only the in-frame ones, with some missing. The data show some 150,000 clones, 93% seen once. The genes are TRBV7-2 and TRBJ1-3; weak D call: TRBD1 (5 bases). The sequencing input was blood. This sequence was found in a woman aged 55-70 years in good health. The CDR3 region is CASTQGSAGNTIYF. DNA for the CDR3: TGTGCCAGCACCCAGGGCAGTGCTGGAAACACCATATATTTT.